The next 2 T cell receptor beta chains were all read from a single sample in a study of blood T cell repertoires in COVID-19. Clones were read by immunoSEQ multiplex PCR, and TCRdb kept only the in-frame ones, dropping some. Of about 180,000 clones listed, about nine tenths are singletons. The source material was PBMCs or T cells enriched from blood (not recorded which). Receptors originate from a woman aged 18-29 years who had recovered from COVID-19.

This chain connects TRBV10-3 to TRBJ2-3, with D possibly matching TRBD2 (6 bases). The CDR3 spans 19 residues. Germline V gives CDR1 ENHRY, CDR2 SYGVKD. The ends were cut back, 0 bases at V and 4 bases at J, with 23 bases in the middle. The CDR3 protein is CAISESIILRREFPDTQYF. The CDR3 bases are TGTGCCATCAGTGAGTCAATAATCTTAAGGAGGGAATTTCCAGATACGCAGTATTTT.

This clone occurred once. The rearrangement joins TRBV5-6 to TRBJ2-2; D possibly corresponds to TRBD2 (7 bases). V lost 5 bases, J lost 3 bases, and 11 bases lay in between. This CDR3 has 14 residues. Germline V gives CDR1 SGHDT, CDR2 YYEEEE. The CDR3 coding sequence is TGTGCCAGCAGTACGGGGGGCTACACCGGGGAGCTGTTTTTT. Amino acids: CASSTGGYTGELFF.